Following are 22 T cell receptor beta chains from one sample sequenced in a study of T cells in Graves' hyperthyroidism and ophthalmopathy. The source material, RNA transcripts, was used to amplify TCR beta CDR3 regions. First-round RT-PCR of the TCR CDR3 relied on the HTBI primer set. One entry per CDR3 protein, called by TCRdb with MiXCR from the multiplex PCR reads. The profile shows fewer than 350,000 distinct CDR3 sequences, roughly 20% of them singletons. Sample: blood. Source of these receptors: a woman aged 45-59 years with Graves' hyperthyroidism.

This chain uses TRBV27 with TRBJ2-1, with 7 positions matching TRBD2. V shed 4 bases and J 4 bases; nucleotides not matched to a gene: 4. The CDR3 extends over 14 amino acids. Germline V lookup: CDR1 MNHEY, CDR2 SMNVEV (reference sequence). The CDR3 nucleotides are TGTGCCAGCAGTTGGGCTAGCGGTTACAATGAGCAGTTCTTC. The encoded protein is CASSWASGYNEQFF.

This clonotype has more than one count but fewer than ten. The chain recombines TRBV15 with TRBJ2-5, with D tentatively TRBD2 (6 bases). V lost 11 bases to trimming and J lost 1 base, with 17 bases between them. In germline, CDR1 is LNHNV, CDR2 YYDKDF (reference sequence). This CDR3 comprises 14 residues. CDR3 protein: CAAGSAGPQETQYF. CDR3 DNA sequence: TGTGCCGCGGGGTCCGCGGGGCCCCAAGAGACCCAGTACTTC.

This clonotype was seen repeatedly, ten times or more. This chain uses TRBV2 with TRBJ1-1; TRBD1 aligns across 7 bases. The germline V gene has CDR1 SNHLY and CDR2 FYNNEI. Trimming took 7 bases from V and 7 from J; bases not matched to a gene: 9. This CDR3 is 13 amino acids long. The CDR3 DNA sequence: TGTGCCAGCATACAACAGGGGCTGATTGAAGCTTTCTTT. Amino acid sequence: CASIQQGLIEAFF.

The chain combines TRBV6-1 with TRBJ2-6; D remains ambiguous. This CDR3 contains 15 residues. V gave up 5 bases and J gave up 0 bases, with 8 bases separating them. The V gene's germline CDR1 is MNHNS and CDR2 SASEGT. The CDR3 nucleotides read TGTGCCAGCAGTCCGGTGGGCTCTGGGGCCAACGTCCTGACTTTC. It codes for CASSPVGSGANVLTF.

This clonotype was seen many times. This chain links TRBV18 with TRBJ2-7; a possible D gene is TRBD1 (5 bases). The germline CDR1 and CDR2 sequences are KGHSH and LQKENI. This CDR3 comprises 14 residues. V gave up 2 bases and J gave up 3 bases, with 11 bases separating them. The CDR3 DNA reads TGTGCCAGCTCACCAGGATCAGGGCTCTACGAGCAGTACGTC. This sequence encodes CASSPGSGLYEQYV.

The gene calls are TRBV5-1 and TRBJ1-2; D is ambiguous. Trimming shortened V by 0 bases and J by 8 bases, and 26 bases separated the two germline ends. The germline V gene has CDR1 SGHRS and CDR2 YFSETQ. This CDR3 contains 18 residues. The CDR3 DNA reads TGCGCCAGCAGCTTGGGAAGCAGGTCGAAAGTTCTATTTGGGGGCTACACCTTC. Protein: CASSLGSRSKVLFGGYTF.

This clonotype was counted at least ten times. CDR3 DNA: TGTGCCAGCAGCCCCTGGGGGACTGAAGCTTTCTTT. This encodes CASSPWGTEAFF. This chain joins TRBV28 and TRBJ1-1, with D possibly being TRBD1 (5 bases). Between the trimmed V and J ends, which lost 6 bases and 5 bases, there was a span of 10 bases. The CDR3 consists of 12 residues. Germline lookup yields CDR1 MDHEN and CDR2 SYDVKM.

V usage is TRBV6-1 and J usage is TRBJ1-6; TRBD1 matches at 8 bases. The trim removed 2 bases at V and 4 bases at J, leaving 7 bases unmatched. Germline values: CDR1 MNHNS, CDR2 SASEGT. This CDR3 is built from 17 residues. The CDR3 loop reads CASSESAWTGYNSPLHF. CDR3 bases: TGTGCCAGCAGTGAATCAGCTTGGACAGGGTATAATTCACCCCTCCACTTT.

This chain joins TRBV12-5 and TRBJ2-7; 7 positions agree with TRBD1. The CDR3 has 14 amino acids. The V and J ends lost 5 bases and 6 bases, in that order; junction bases with no gene match: 10. Per germline, CDR1 LGHNT and CDR2 FRNRAP. The CDR3 region has the DNA TGTGCTAGTGGTCCCCGGGACAGTATCCCCGAGCAGTACGTC. Translated, it gives CASGPRDSIPEQYV.

This clonotype was counted many times. This chain joins TRBV20-1 and TRBJ1-1; possible D gene TRBD1, 6 bases. The V end lost 0 bases, the J end lost 0 bases, and 11 bases lay between the germline ends. The germline V gene encodes CDR1 DFQATT and CDR2 SNEGSKA (reference sequence). The CDR3 spans 15 residues. CDR3 loop: CSARDPQGMNTEAFF. The CDR3 DNA is TGCAGTGCTAGAGACCCGCAGGGGATGAACACTGAAGCTTTCTTT.

This clonotype came up many times. This sequence joins TRBV30 and TRBJ1-1; D unclear. V lost 4 bases and J 0 bases, leaving 12 bases between the germline ends. This CDR3 comprises 14 residues. Per germline, CDR1 GTSNPN and CDR2 SVGIG (reference sequence). The CDR3 DNA sequence: TGTGCCTGGATTCAGTCTGCTATGAACACTGAAGCTTTCTTT. This codes for CAWIQSAMNTEAFF.

This clonotype showed up just a few times. The genes are TRBV6-1 and TRBJ2-4, with 12 bases fitting TRBD2. From germline, CDR1 is MNHNS and CDR2 SASEGT. The CDR3 runs 14 residues. Trimming at V came to 9 bases and at J to 7 bases, leaving 7 bases not matched to a gene. CDR3 nucleotide sequence: TGTGCCAGTCGGGGAACTAGCGGGGGGAACATTCAGTACTTC. It yields the protein CASRGTSGGNIQYF.

This clonotype has more than one count but fewer than ten. The V and J genes are TRBV19 and TRBJ2-1, with D perhaps assigned TRBD1 or TRBD2 (6 bases each). Germline lookup yields CDR1 LNHDA and CDR2 SQIVND (reference sequence). V lost 1 base and J lost 2, with 12 bases in between. The CDR3 length is 16 residues. CDR3 region: CASSIGGGRTYNEQFF. CDR3 bases: TGTGCCAGTAGTATAGGAGGGGGGAGGACCTACAATGAGCAGTTCTTC.

This clonotype was observed at least ten times. The chain carries TRBV2 and TRBJ2-7; D ambiguous. The V end was cut by 4 bases, the J end by 4 bases, with 8 bases between. This CDR3 region has 12 residues. Germline V gene sequence: CDR1 SNHLY, CDR2 FYNNEI. The CDR3: CASSAQTYEQYV. The DNA of the CDR3 is TGTGCCAGCAGTGCCCAGACTTACGAGCAGTACGTC.

This clonotype was seen at least ten times. The rearrangement uses TRBV28 and TRBJ2-7; 7 bases match TRBD1. Germline V lookup: CDR1 MDHEN, CDR2 SYDVKM. V shed 6 bases and J 2 bases; nucleotides not matched to a gene: 7. The CDR3 has 14 amino acids. The CDR3 DNA reads TGTGCCAGCAGATTAAACAGGGGAGCCTACGAGCAGTACTTC. This sequence encodes CASRLNRGAYEQYF.

This clonotype was picked up many times. J is TRBJ1-2 and V is TRBV3-1; maybe TRBD1 (5 bases). This CDR3 region has 13 residues. The V end was cut by 0 bases, the J end by 8 bases, with 10 bases between. In germline, CDR1 is LGHDT, CDR2 YNNKEL (reference sequence). The CDR3 protein is CASSQDYGTGYTF. The CDR3, as DNA: TGTGCCAGCAGCCAAGATTATGGGACCGGCTACACCTTC.

This clonotype showed up many times. The chain joins TRBV3-1 to TRBJ2-5; TRBD2 is a possible D gene (5 bases). Germline V gene lookup returns CDR1 LGHDT and CDR2 YNNKEL (reference sequence). The V and J ends lost 2 bases and 1 base respectively, with 8 bases between them. The CDR3 contains 14 residues. The CDR3 region has the DNA TGTGCCAGCAGCCAACAACGGGGCCAAGAGACCCAGTACTTC. Translated, it gives CASSQQRGQETQYF.

The rearrangement links TRBV3-1 to TRBJ2-3, with D tentatively TRBD2 (6 bases). This CDR3 spans 15 amino acids. V lost 0 bases to trimming and J lost 6 bases, with 13 bases between them. The germline V gene encodes CDR1 LGHDT and CDR2 YNNKEL (reference sequence). CDR3 in amino acids: CASSQDTRLGDTQYF. CDR3 nucleotide sequence: TGTGCCAGCAGCCAAGATACGAGACTAGGGGATACGCAGTATTTT.

Concerning this clonotype itself: A single base separates this from a much larger clone, so it may be a read error. This chain joins TRBV6-2 or TRBV6-3 and TRBJ2-1; TRBD1 agrees at 8 bases. V was clipped by 7 bases and J by 8 bases; unmatched bases: 10. Germline CDR1 reads MNHEY; CDR2 reads SVGEGT. The CDR3 is 14 residues long. The CDR3 loop is CASTLGPGGHEQFF. The CDR3 nucleotides are TGTGCCAGCACCTTGGGGCCAGGGGGCCATGAGCAGTTCTTC.

This clonotype occurred a few times. This sequence joins TRBV7-8 and TRBJ1-4; D not resolved. CDR3 length: 15 residues. CDR1 is SGHVS and CDR2 is FQNEAQ in the germline V gene. V shed 2 bases and J shed 8 bases, with 15 bases lying between them. The CDR3 sequence: CASSLIGTLSEKLFF. Written as DNA, the CDR3 is TGTGCCAGCAGCTTAATTGGCACTCTTTCGGAAAAACTGTTTTTT.

This clonotype was picked up a small number of times. DNA for the CDR3: TGCGCCAGCAGCTTGGAGTGGCAGGGGGTCGATGGCTACACCTTC. This encodes CASSLEWQGVDGYTF. V usage is TRBV5-1 and J usage is TRBJ1-2, with 7 bases lining up with TRBD1. This CDR3 has 15 residues. Germline V gives CDR1 SGHRS, CDR2 YFSETQ. V shed 0 bases and J 6 bases; nucleotides not matched to a gene: 8. The whole variable domain, filled in from reference TRBV5-1 and TRBJ1-2, reads KAGVTQTPRYLIKTRGQQVTLSCSPISGHRSVSWYQQTPGQGLQFLFEYFSETQRNKGNFPGRFSGRQFSNSRSEMNVSTLELGDSALYLCASSLEWQGVDGYTFGSGTRLTVV.

This clonotype came up many times. The rearrangement links TRBV5-1 to TRBJ1-1; TRBD1 is a possible D gene (6 bases). Germline V CDR1 and CDR2: SGHRS, YFSETQ. V was cut by 3 bases and J by 4 bases, with 19 bases left in between. The CDR3 sequence is 16 residues long. The DNA of the CDR3 is TGCGCCAGCAGCTCCCTGGGGGGGGGGCTGCCCACTGAAGCTTTCTTT. Protein sequence: CASSSLGGGLPTEAFF.